This TCR beta chain was profiled in a study of OX40 agonist ivuxolimab in advanced cancers. Study context: In this cohort, patients received ivuxolimab, an agonistic anti-OX40 (CD134) antibody.

Notes on the study in general: Compared with CD4+, CD8+ T cells on average had more expanded clones.

The repertoire was sequenced with immunoSEQ multiplex PCR; TCRdb's copy has only in-frame clones and lacks some. The table lists about 48,000 clones, 75% to 85% of them singletons. With baseline, cycle 4 day 1, and cycle 7 day 1 as timepoints, blood was sampled. Trimming stripped 1 base from V and 1 base from J, with 8 bases between. This CDR3 region has 14 residues. The germline V gene encodes CDR1 LGHNA and CDR2 YSLEER. As regards this clone: Its antigen is currently unknown.

V is TRBV4-3 and J is TRBJ2-7, with unresolved D. The input for sequencing was CD4+ or CD8+ T cells sorted from blood, taken in a trial of the OX40 agonist ivuxolimab. The origin of this receptor is an adult with an advanced solid tumor such as melanoma, head and neck, liver or kidney cancer. CDR3 sequence reads: CASSQVPQSYEQYF. The DNA for the CDR3 is TGCGCCAGCAGCCAAGTTCCACAGTCCTACGAGCAGTACTTC.